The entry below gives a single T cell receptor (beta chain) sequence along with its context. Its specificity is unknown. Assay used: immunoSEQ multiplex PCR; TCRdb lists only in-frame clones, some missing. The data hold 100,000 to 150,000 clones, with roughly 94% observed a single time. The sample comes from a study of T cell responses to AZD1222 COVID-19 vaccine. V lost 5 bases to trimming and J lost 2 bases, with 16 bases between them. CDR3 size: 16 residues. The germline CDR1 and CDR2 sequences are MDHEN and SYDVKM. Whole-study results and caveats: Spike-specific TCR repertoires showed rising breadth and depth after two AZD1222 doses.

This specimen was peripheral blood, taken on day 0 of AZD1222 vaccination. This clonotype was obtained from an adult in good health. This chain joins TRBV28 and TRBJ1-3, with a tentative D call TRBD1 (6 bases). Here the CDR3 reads CASSLLGGRAGNTIYF. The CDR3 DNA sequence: TGTGCCAGCAGTCTCCTGGGGGGGCGAGCTGGAAACACCATATATTTT. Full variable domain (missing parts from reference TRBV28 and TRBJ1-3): DVKVTQSSRYLVKRTGEKVFLECVQDMDHENMFWYRQDPGLGLRLIYFSYDVKMKEKGDIPEGYSVSREKKERFSLILESASTNQTSMYLCASSLLGGRAGNTIYFGEGSWLTVV.